This entry concerns a single TCR beta chain. Its antigen is still unknown. Within one base of it there is no much larger clone, and no base qualities were kept. Inclusive of the bounding cysteine and phenylalanine, the CDR3 is 13 residues long. Only CDR3 DNA is held: 39 bases, read in frame from base 1. V and J lose 4 bases and 7 bases, and a span of 12 bases separates them. Ficoll-Paque density gradient centrifugation was used to isolate PBMCs. The reads were generated on an Illumina NovaSeq 6000. TCRalpha and TCRbeta cDNA libraries were built by 5'RACE with constant-segment primers, adding sample barcodes and unique molecular identifiers. Trizol reagent was used to extract RNA from every sample. Library amplification was performed in two PCR steps, and a second sample barcode and Illumina TruSeq adapters were introduced in the second step. Sequencing of the libraries was done on an Illumina NovaSeq, producing 2 x 150 bp paired-end reads. The authors processed their data as follows. Demultiplexing of reads and collapsing into UMI-guided consensus sequences were performed with migec v1.2.7. Using mixcr v2.1.11, UMI consensuses were aligned to TRA and TRB V and J templates and then assembled into clonotypes. A clonotype was counted as expanded or contracted only if both edgeR and NoisET called the change significant, with noise models trained on biological replicates. For edgeR calls, the cutoffs were a false discovery rate-adjusted p below 0.01 and a log2 fold-change threshold of 1. As an exploratory analysis of dynamics, max-normalized trajectories of the 1000 most abundant clonotypes were examined by PCA with hierarchical clustering. Separately sequenced CD4+ and CD8+ repertoires were used to assign a CD4 or CD8 phenotype to each responding clone. Using fastp at Q25 and MiXCR, TCRdb reprocessed the public reads and kept productive beta chains. Under each unique CDR3 protein, matching rows form one entry showing the most common genes and DNA. The V and J calls were not made by the authors but by TCRdb's processing. Recorded for this sample are some 600,000 distinct CDR3 sequences; 15% to 20% of them occurred a single time. The ten largest account for 8.1% of the sample.

The data are from a study of T-cell memory formation after mild COVID-19 (dated by TCRdb to about 2021). For the wider study: Most TCR sequence clusters were specific to one of the two donors. Longitudinal TCRalpha and TCRbeta repertoire sequencing tracked T-cell clones expanding and contracting after mild COVID-19 in a couple of donors. Two young, previously healthy adult volunteers made up the cohort, one male and one female. Overall study outcomes, separate from this receptor: Contracting CD4+ clones were located mainly in the CM and EM memory subsets, whereas CD8+ clones were found to be enriched in EMRA. Only a couple of mild cases were covered by the study, and larger cohorts that include severe cases with pre-infection samples were considered necessary. Some responding clones were detected in pre-infection memory, suggesting pre-existing cross-reactive memory T cells joined the SARS-CoV-2 response. The second-wave clones that peaked on day 37 were not confirmed to be SARS-CoV-2 specific. From day 15 to 85, contracting clones showed balanced CD4/CD8 phenotypes, whereas a second wave of clones that expanded from day 15 to 37 leaned towards CD4+.

The clonotype was recovered from an adult woman who had mild COVID-19 (a few samples of this study predate the infection). The sample titles of this study are shuffled in the database, so cell type and time point are left out; the donor was told from shared clones. The rearrangement joined TRBV12-3 or TRBV12-4 to TRBJ2-3, and perhaps TRBD2 as D gene, on 6 matching bases. Material: PBMCs or a T cell subset sorted from them (not recorded which). CDR3 region: CASSYNREHTQYF. The DNA reads as follows: TGTGCCAGCAGTTACAATCGGGAGCATACGCAGTATTTT.